These T cell receptor beta chains were read from a single sample in a study of cytomegalovirus exposure and HLA in healthy donors. Some clones are missing from TCRdb's copy, which holds only in-frame ones; the method was immunoSEQ multiplex PCR. The sample consists of about 160,000 clones, 81% of them appearing once. The sequencing input was PBMCs. These receptors were obtained from a woman between 45 and 60 years old in good health and CMV-seronegative. CDR3s include the opening cysteine and the closing phenylalanine or tryptophan. A D gene is named only where the DNA matches it firmly. Size values are once, few and many counts, or a class for expanded clones, and some rows have none.

TRBJ2-2 NA NA TRBV5-5 CASSLSDSLTGELFF TGTGCCAGCAGCCTATCCGACAGTTTAACCGGGGAGCTGTTTTTT
TRBJ1-2 NA NA TRBV29-1 CSVAADSNYGYTF TGCAGCGTTGCGGCAGACTCTAACTATGGCTACACCTTC
TRBJ2-7 TRBD2 NA TRBV6-5 CASRILAGPYEQYF TGTGCCAGCAGAATTCTAGCGGGGCCCTACGAGCAGTACTTC
TRBJ2-5 NA NA TRBV5-1 CASTRGGDQETQYF TGCGCCAGCACCCGAGGGGGGGACCAAGAGACCCAGTACTTC
TRBJ1-2 NA NA TRBV5-4 CASSPREAYGYTF TGTGCCAGCAGCCCCAGGGAGGCCTATGGCTACACCTTC
TRBJ1-3 NA NA TRBV7-9 CASSFESGNTIYF TGTGCCAGCAGCTTTGAGTCTGGAAACACCATATATTTT
TRBJ1-1 TRBD1 NA TRBV27 CASSFGQGNTEAFF TGTGCCAGCAGTTTTGGACAGGGAAACACTGAAGCTTTCTTT
TRBJ2-5 TRBD1 once TRBV19 CASSISGQGAFETQYF TGTGCCAGTAGTATCTCTGGACAGGGGGCGTTTGAGACCCAGTACTTC
TRBJ2-7 NA NA TRBV10-1 CASTRTASYEQYF TGCGCCAGCACCAGGACAGCATCCTACGAGCAGTACTTC
TRBJ2-1 NA few TRBV7-9 CASSLDGATEQFF TGTGCCAGCAGCTTAGATGGAGCGACGGAGCAGTTCTTC
TRBJ2-7 TRBD2 NA TRBV4-1 CASSPTSGPGREQYF TGCGCCAGCAGCCCGACTAGCGGCCCCGGGAGGGAGCAGTACTTC
TRBJ2-7 TRBD2 NA TRBV6-5 CASSPGLAVLGEQYF TGTGCCAGCAGCCCGGGACTAGCGGTGCTTGGCGAGCAGTACTTC
TRBJ2-7 TRBD2 NA TRBV28 CATGGSYEQYF TGTGCCACGGGGGGGTCCTACGAGCAGTACTTC
TRBJ2-7 NA NA TRBV9 CASSVSGGHEQYF TGTGCCAGCAGCGTAAGCGGAGGCCACGAGCAGTACTTC
TRBJ1-4 NA NA TRBV21-1 CASIGLGGDTFATNEKLFF TGTGCCAGCATTGGCCTAGGGGGAGATACCTTTGCAACTAATGAAAAACTGTTTTTT
TRBJ2-3 TRBD2 NA TRBV5-6 CASSLQASGGEGTDTQYF TGTGCCAGCAGCTTGCAGGCTAGCGGGGGGGAGGGCACAGATACGCAGTATTTT
TRBJ1-3 TRBD1 few TRBV10-3 CAISLQGTGNTIYF TGTGCCATCAGCTTACAGGGGACTGGAAACACCATATATTTT
TRBJ2-7 NA NA TRBV11-2 CASSSMTVGEQYF TGTGCCAGCAGCTCGATGACAGTAGGGGAGCAGTACTTC
TRBJ1-2 TRBD1 NA TRBV5-4 CASSSGQGRDTF TGTGCCAGCAGCTCCGGACAGGGAAGGGACACCTTC
TRBJ2-1 NA NA TRBV4-3 CASSQDLSYSGQFF TGCGCCAGCAGCCAAGACCTTTCCTACTCCGGGCAGTTCTTC
TRBJ2-1 NA once TRBV28 CASSGGRGGEQFF TGTGCCAGCAGTGGGGGGAGGGGGGGTGAGCAGTTCTTC
TRBJ2-5 NA NA TRBV6-1 CASSLRGRQETQYF TGTGCCAGCAGCCTAAGAGGGCGACAAGAGACCCAGTACTTC
TRBJ1-2 NA few TRBV7-9 CASSPPGGGLGNGYTF TGTGCCAGCAGCCCCCCCGGGGGAGGGCTGGGTAACGGCTACACCTTC
TRBJ1-1 TRBD1 few TRBV28 CASSSGQPNTEAFF TGTGCCAGCAGTTCGGGACAGCCGAACACTGAAGCTTTCTTT
TRBJ2-7 NA once TRBV10-2 CASSVTTLSYEQYF TGCGCCAGCAGTGTTACTACCCTTTCCTACGAGCAGTACTTC
TRBJ2-5 NA NA TRBV6-5 CASSYGPEMETQYF TGTGCCAGCAGTTACGGCCCTGAAATGGAGACCCAGTACTTC
TRBJ2-1 NA NA TRBV5-6 CASHFVTQVSYNEQFF TGTGCCAGCCATTTCGTTACCCAGGTCTCCTACAATGAGCAGTTCTTC
TRBJ1-5 NA NA TRBV2 CASRPDGDNQPQHF TGTGCCAGCAGACCCGACGGAGACAATCAGCCCCAGCATTTT
TRBJ1-1 NA few TRBV4-1 CASSQDKGHNTEAFF TGCGCCAGCAGCCAAGATAAGGGACACAACACTGAAGCTTTCTTT
TRBJ1-2 NA NA TRBV5-1 CASSFGQLYGYTF TGCGCCAGCAGCTTCGGACAGCTCTATGGCTACACCTTC
TRBJ2-3 NA few TRBV9 CASSPPQRADTQYF TGTGCCAGCAGCCCCCCCCAGCGCGCAGATACGCAGTATTTT
TRBJ1-6 NA NA TRBV5-6 CASSKTGTGNSPLHF TGTGCCAGCAGCAAGACAGGTACGGGTAATTCACCCCTCCACTTT
TRBJ1-5 TRBD1 NA TRBV6-6 CASSGGTGVSQPQHF TGTGCCAGCAGTGGCGGGACAGGGGTTAGTCAGCCCCAGCATTTT
TRBJ2-1 TRBD1 NA TRBV4-3 CASSQTRSGDRVLNEQFF TGCGCCAGCAGCCAGACGAGATCCGGGGACAGGGTCTTGAATGAGCAGTTCTTC
TRBJ2-3 TRBD2 NA TRBV7-9 CASSSSGGADTQYF TGTGCCAGCAGCTCCTCCGGGGGGGCGGATACGCAGTATTTT
TRBJ2-1 NA few TRBV25-1 CASSSNVGTPNNYNEQFF TGTGCCAGCAGCTCGAACGTCGGGACTCCCAATAATTACAATGAGCAGTTCTTC
TRBJ2-3 TRBD1 NA TRBV11-2 CASSITGGSRTDTQYF TGTGCCAGCAGCATCACAGGGGGATCTCGCACAGATACGCAGTATTTT
TRBJ2-1 TRBD2 NA TRBV14 CASSPTGGTRSFEQFF TGTGCCAGCAGTCCTACTGGAGGGACTAGAAGTTTCGAGCAGTTCTTC
TRBJ2-2 TRBD2 NA TRBV7-2 CASSVMGLAATGELFF TGTGCCAGCAGCGTTATGGGACTAGCGGCCACCGGGGAGCTGTTTTTT
TRBJ2-7 NA NA TRBV5-1 CASSLQTGNSYEQYF TGCGCCAGCAGCTTGCAAACGGGGAACTCCTACGAGCAGTACTTC
TRBJ1-1 NA NA TRBV11-3 CASSLRGGTEAFF TGTGCCAGCAGCTTAAGGGGGGGCACTGAAGCTTTCTTT
TRBJ1-5 TRBD1 NA TRBV19 CASSFRQGHQPQHF TGTGCCAGTAGTTTCCGACAGGGACATCAGCCCCAGCATTTT
TRBJ1-2 TRBD1 NA TRBV9 CASSPTPGQGTYGYTF TGTGCCAGCAGCCCAACCCCGGGACAGGGGACCTATGGCTACACCTTC
TRBJ2-3 NA once TRBV6-6 CASSSLGGTDTQYF TGTGCCAGCAGTTCGTTGGGCGGCACAGATACGCAGTATTTT
TRBJ2-1 NA NA TRBV4-3 CASSLSLQANEQFF TGCGCCAGCAGCCTATCCCTTCAAGCCAATGAGCAGTTCTTC
TRBJ2-5 NA NA TRBV6-1 CASSTGSWAGDQYF TGTGCCAGCAGTACTGGGTCTTGGGCCGGGGACCAGTACTTC